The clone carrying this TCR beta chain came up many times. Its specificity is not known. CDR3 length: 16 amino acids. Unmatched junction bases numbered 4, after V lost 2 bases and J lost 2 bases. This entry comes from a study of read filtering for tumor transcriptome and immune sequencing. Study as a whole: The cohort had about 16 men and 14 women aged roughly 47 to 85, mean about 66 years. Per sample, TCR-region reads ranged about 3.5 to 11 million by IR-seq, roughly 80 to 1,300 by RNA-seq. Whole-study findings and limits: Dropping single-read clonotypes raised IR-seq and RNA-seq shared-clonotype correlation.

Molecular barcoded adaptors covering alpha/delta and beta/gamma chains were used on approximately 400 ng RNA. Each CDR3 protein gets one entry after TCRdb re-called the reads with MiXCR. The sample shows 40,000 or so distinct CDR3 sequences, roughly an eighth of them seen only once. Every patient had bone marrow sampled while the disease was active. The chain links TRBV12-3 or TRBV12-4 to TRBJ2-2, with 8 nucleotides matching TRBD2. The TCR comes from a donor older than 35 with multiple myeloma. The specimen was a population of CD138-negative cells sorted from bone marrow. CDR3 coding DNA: TGTGCCAGCAGTTTATGGCTAGCGGGTAACACCGGGGAGCTGTTTTTT. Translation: CASSLWLAGNTGELFF.